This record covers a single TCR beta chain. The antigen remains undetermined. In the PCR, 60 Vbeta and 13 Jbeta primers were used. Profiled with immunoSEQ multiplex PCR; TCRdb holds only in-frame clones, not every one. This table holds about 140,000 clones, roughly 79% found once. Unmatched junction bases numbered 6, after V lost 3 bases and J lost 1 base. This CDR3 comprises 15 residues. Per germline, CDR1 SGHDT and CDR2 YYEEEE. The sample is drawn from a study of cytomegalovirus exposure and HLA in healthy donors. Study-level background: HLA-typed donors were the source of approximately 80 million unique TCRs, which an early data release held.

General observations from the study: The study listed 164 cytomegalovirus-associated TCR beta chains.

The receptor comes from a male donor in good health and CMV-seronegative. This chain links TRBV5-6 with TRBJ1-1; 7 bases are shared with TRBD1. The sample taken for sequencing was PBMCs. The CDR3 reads CASSWRGQRNTEAFF. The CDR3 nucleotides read TGTGCCAGCAGCTGGAGGGGGCAGCGGAACACTGAAGCTTTCTTT.